This T cell receptor beta chain came from a study of beta chain features in type 1 diabetes. Expressed TCRB transcripts were sequenced because the entire RNA isolate underwent reverse transcription. The method was immunoSEQ multiplex PCR; TCRdb's version includes in-frame clones alone and lacks a portion of them. The sample comprises under 500,000 clones, approximately 30% of which are singletons, and around 0.065% rests with the top ten. V was pared by 0 bases and J by 5 bases, with 7 bases between. CDR1 is MNHNY, CDR2 SVGAGI, per germline (reference sequence). The CDR3 loop spans 13 amino acids. The rearrangement joins TRBV6-6 to TRBJ1-1; D unclear. The clonotype comes from a man between 18 and 35 years old in good health. Sequenced input: naive CD4+ T cells from blood. CDR3 in amino acids: CASSYSGKTEAFF. The DNA for the CDR3 is TGTGCCAGCAGTTACTCTGGCAAGACTGAAGCTTTCTTT.